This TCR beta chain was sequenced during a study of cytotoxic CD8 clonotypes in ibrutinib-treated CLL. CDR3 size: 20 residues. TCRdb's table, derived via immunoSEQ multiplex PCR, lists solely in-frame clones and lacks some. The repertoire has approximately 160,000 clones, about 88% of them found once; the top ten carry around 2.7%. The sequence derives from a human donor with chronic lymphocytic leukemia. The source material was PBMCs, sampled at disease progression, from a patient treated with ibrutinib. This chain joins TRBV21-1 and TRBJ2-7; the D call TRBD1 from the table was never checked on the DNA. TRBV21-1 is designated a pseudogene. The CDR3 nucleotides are TGTGCCAGCAGCAAAGCCGCGAAACAGGGTCGAAATCTATGTTCCTACGAGCAGTACTTC. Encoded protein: CASSKAAKQGRNLCSYEQYF.